Sequencing of this T cell receptor (beta chain) was carried out in a study of blood T cell repertoires in COVID-19. Study as a whole: COVID-19 samples collected from the United States, Italy and Spain covered acute and convalescent phases.

Trimming cost V 5 bases and J 6 bases; bases outside gene matches: 7. The CDR3 has 15 residues. Germline assignment: CDR1 SEHNR and CDR2 FQNEAQ (reference sequence). Cohort 3 recovered donors had two negative PCRs, clearance, or symptom resolution. Sequencing was performed with immunoSEQ multiplex PCR; in TCRdb, only in-frame clones are kept and a portion is missing. Of about 190,000 clones in the sample, about four fifths were seen once. This chain joins TRBV7-9 and TRBJ1-5; 10 nucleotides match TRBD1. Sequencing was carried out using PBMCs or T cells enriched from blood (not recorded which). This sequence was found in a woman aged 30 to 39 who had recovered from COVID-19. The DNA for the CDR3 is TGTGCCAGCAGCCGGGGAGGGACAGGGGTTCAGCCCCAGCATTTT. It codes for CASSRGGTGVQPQHF. Complete variable domain (other parts from reference TRBV7-9 and TRBJ1-5): DTGVSQNPRHKITKRGQNVTFRCDPISEHNRLYWYRQTLGQGPEFLTYFQNEAQLEKSRLLSDRFSAERPKGSFSTLEIQRTEQGDSAMYLCASSRGGTGVQPQHFGDGTRLSIL.